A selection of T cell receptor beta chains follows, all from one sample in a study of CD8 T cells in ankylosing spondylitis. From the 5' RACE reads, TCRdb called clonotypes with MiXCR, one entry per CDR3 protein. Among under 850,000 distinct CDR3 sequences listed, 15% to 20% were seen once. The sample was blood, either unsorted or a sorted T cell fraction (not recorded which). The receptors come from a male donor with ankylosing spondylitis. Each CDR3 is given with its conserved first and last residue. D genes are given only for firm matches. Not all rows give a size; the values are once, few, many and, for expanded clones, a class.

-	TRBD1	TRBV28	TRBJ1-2	CASTPTGNGYTF	TGTGCCAGCACCCCGACAGGGAATGGCTACACCTTC
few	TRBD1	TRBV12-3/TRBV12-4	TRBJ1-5	CASSQGATQPQHF	TGTGCCAGCAGTCAGGGGGCAACTCAGCCCCAGCATTTT
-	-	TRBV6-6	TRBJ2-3	CASSYSRADTQYF	TGTGCCAGCAGTTACTCGAGGGCAGATACGCAGTATTTT
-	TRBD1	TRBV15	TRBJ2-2	CATSRDLGTGDSGELFF	TGTGCCACCAGCAGAGATTTGGGGACAGGGGACTCCGGGGAGCTGTTTTTT
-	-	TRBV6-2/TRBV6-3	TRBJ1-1	CASSYSFGGLDTEAFF	TGTGCCAGCAGTTACTCGTTTGGGGGCTTAGACACTGAAGCTTTCTTT
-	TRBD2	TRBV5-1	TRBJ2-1	CASSPNAREIVYEQFF	TGCGCCAGCAGCCCAAATGCGCGGGAGATAGTGTATGAGCAGTTCTTC
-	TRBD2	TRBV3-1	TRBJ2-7	CASSQESGSGGTDF	TGTGCCAGCAGCCAAGAGTCGGGTAGCGGGGGCACGGACTTC
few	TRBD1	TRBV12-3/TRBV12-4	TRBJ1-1	CASSPQGIGAFF	TGTGCCAGCAGCCCACAGGGGATAGGAGCTTTCTTT
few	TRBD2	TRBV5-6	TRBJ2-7	CASSLWASGRDEQYF	TGTGCCAGCAGCTTGTGGGCTAGCGGGAGAGACGAGCAGTACTTC
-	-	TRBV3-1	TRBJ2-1	CASSQGAGNEQFF	TGTGCCAGCAGCCAGGGGGCCGGGAATGAGCAGTTCTTC
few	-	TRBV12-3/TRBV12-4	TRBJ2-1	CASSLRQPPNEQFF	TGTGCCAGCAGCCTTAGACAGCCGCCCAATGAGCAGTTCTTC
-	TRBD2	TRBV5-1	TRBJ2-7	CASSFSWTSGSSSYEQYF	TGCGCCAGCAGCTTCTCCTGGACTAGCGGGAGTTCTTCCTACGAGCAGTACTTC
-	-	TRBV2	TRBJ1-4	CASRTAGEKLFF	TGTGCCAGCAGGACTGCGGGTGAAAAACTGTTTTTT
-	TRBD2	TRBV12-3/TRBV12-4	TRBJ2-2	CASSLAGRSAGELFF	TGTGCCAGCAGCTTAGCGGGAAGGAGTGCCGGGGAGCTGTTTTTT
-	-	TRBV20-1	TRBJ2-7	CSARTRTVPYEQYF	TGCAGTGCTAGAACTAGAACCGTCCCCTACGAGCAGTACTTC
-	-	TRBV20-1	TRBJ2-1	CSAIQAGRDSYNEQFF	TGCAGTGCTATTCAGGCAGGCAGGGACTCCTACAATGAGCAGTTCTTC
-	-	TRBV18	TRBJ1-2	CASSPTLQTGPSDYGYTF	TGTGCCAGCTCACCTACATTACAGACAGGTCCATCTGACTATGGCTACACCTTC
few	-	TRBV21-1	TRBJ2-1	CASNLRQVVYNEQFF	TGTGCCAGCAACCTGAGACAGGTAGTCTACAATGAGCAGTTCTTC
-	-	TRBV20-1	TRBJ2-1	CSATAPGIHNEQFF	TGCAGTGCTACGGCCCCGGGAATCCACAATGAGCAGTTCTTC
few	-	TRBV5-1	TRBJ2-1	CASSLLENGDNEQFF	TGCGCCAGCAGCTTGTTGGAGAACGGTGACAATGAGCAGTTCTTC
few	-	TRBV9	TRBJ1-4	CASSVEGRGANEKLFF	TGTGCCAGCAGCGTAGAGGGAAGGGGGGCTAATGAAAAACTGTTTTTT
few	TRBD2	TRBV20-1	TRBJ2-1	CSARGLAGVYEQFF	TGCAGTGCTAGAGGACTAGCGGGAGTGTATGAGCAGTTCTTC
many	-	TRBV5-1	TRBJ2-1	CASSLSTGEGEQFF	TGCGCCAGCAGCTTGTCCACTGGTGAAGGGGAGCAGTTCTTC
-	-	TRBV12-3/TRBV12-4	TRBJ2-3	CASRRGRSSDTQYF	TGTGCCAGCAGGAGAGGAAGGTCATCAGATACGCAGTATTTT
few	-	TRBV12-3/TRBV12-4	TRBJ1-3	CASTPDRRNTIYF	TGTGCCAGCACCCCGGACAGAAGAAACACCATATATTTT
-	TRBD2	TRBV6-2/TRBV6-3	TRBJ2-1	CASSYRGGKSSYNEQFF	TGTGCCAGCAGTTACCGGGGGGGAAAAAGCTCCTACAATGAGCAGTTCTTC
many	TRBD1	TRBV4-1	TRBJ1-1	CASSPDREWTEAFF	TGCGCCAGCAGCCCGGACAGGGAGTGGACTGAAGCTTTCTTT
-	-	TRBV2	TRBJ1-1	CASSVGASRLNTEAFF	TGTGCCAGCAGTGTAGGGGCATCTCGATTGAACACTGAAGCTTTCTTT
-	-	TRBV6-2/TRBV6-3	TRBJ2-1	CASTRGSEQFF	TGTGCCAGCACCCGGGGTAGTGAGCAGTTCTTC
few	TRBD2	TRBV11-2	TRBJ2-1	CASSLVGTTPPVEQFF	TGTGCCAGCAGCTTAGTAGGGACTACTCCCCCCGTTGAGCAGTTCTTC
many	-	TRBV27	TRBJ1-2	CASRQGQPNGEGYTF	TGTGCCAGCAGACAAGGACAGCCCAACGGAGAGGGCTACACCTTC
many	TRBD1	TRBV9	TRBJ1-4	CASSPRTGDTNEKLFF	TGTGCCAGCAGCCCGAGGACAGGGGATACTAATGAAAAACTGTTTTTT
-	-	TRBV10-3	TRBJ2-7	CAISDGVDYEQYF	TGTGCCATCAGTGACGGGGTGGACTACGAGCAGTACTTC
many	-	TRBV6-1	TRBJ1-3	CASSQVSGNTIYF	TGTGCCAGCAGCCAGGTATCGGGAAACACCATATATTTT
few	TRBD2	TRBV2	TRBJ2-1	CASSVEGMASGGNEQFF	TGTGCCAGCAGTGTTGAGGGGATGGCTAGCGGGGGCAATGAGCAGTTCTTC
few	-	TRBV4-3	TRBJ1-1	CASSQDRAVNTEAFF	TGCGCCAGCAGCCAAGATCGTGCAGTAAACACTGAAGCTTTCTTT
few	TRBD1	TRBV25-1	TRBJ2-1	CASSRGTGNNEQFF	TGTGCCAGCAGTCGGGGGACAGGCAACAATGAGCAGTTCTTC
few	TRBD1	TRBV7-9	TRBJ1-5	CASSSGQVDWPQHF	TGTGCCAGCAGCTCCGGACAGGTCGATTGGCCCCAGCATTTT
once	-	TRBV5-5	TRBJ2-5	CASSSTPHQETQYF	TGTGCCAGCAGCTCGACTCCCCACCAAGAGACCCAGTACTTC
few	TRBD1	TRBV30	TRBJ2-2	CAFSGTGGATGELFF	TGTGCCTTCTCCGGGACAGGGGGAGCGACCGGGGAGCTGTTTTTT
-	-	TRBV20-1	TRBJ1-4	CSARPTDEKLFF	TGCAGTGCTAGACCGACAGATGAAAAACTGTTTTTT
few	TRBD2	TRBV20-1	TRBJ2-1	CSATGTNRGDNEQFF	TGCAGTGCTACCGGGACTAACCGGGGGGACAATGAGCAGTTCTTC
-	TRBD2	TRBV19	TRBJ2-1	CASSISAGGDNEQFF	TGTGCCAGTAGTATATCGGCGGGAGGTGACAATGAGCAGTTCTTC
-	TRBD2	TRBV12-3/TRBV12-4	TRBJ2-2	CASSLVLAGNTGELFF	TGTGCCAGCAGTTTAGTTCTAGCGGGGAACACCGGGGAGCTGTTTTTT
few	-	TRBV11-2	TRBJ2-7	CASSLERAGYEQYF	TGTGCCAGCAGCTTAGAAAGGGCGGGCTACGAGCAGTACTTC
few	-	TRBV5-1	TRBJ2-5	CASSLKLSPETQYF	TGCGCCAGCAGCCTGAAACTATCTCCAGAGACCCAGTACTTC
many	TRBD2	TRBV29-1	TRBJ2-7	CSVDSGSSYEQYF	TGCAGCGTTGATAGCGGGAGCTCCTACGAGCAGTACTTC
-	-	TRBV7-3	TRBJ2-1	CASSLDREINYNEQFF	TGTGCCAGCAGCTTAGACCGGGAAATCAACTACAATGAGCAGTTCTTC
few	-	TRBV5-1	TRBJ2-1	CASSLVTGGAYNEQFF	TGCGCCAGCAGCTTGGTGACCGGGGGCGCCTACAATGAGCAGTTCTTC
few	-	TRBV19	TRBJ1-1	CASRRLNTEAFF	TGTGCCAGTAGACGGTTGAACACTGAAGCTTTCTTT
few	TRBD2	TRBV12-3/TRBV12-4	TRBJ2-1	CASTPLAGGYNEQFF	TGTGCCAGCACCCCTCTAGCGGGGGGCTACAATGAGCAGTTCTTC
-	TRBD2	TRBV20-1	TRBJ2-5	CSASERRLAVRQETQYF	TGCAGTGCTAGCGAGAGAAGACTAGCCGTTAGGCAAGAGACCCAGTACTTC
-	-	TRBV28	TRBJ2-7	CASSTPGTASGYAQYF	TGTGCCAGCAGTACTCCAGGGACGGCGAGCGGGTACGCGCAGTACTTC
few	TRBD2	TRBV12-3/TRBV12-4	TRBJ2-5	CASSPGLAGLGETQYF	TGTGCCAGCAGCCCCGGACTAGCGGGTCTGGGAGAGACCCAGTACTTC
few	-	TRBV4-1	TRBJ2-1	CASSQVGGGAEQFF	TGCGCCAGCAGCCAAGTTGGCGGGGGCGCTGAGCAGTTCTTC
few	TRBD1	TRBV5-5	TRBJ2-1	CASSQGQGNNEQFF	TGTGCCAGCAGCCAGGGACAGGGAAACAATGAGCAGTTCTTC
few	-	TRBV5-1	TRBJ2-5	CASSLTGGKETQYF	TGCGCCAGCAGTCTGACAGGAGGAAAAGAGACCCAGTACTTC
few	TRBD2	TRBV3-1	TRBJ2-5	CASSQVPSGAETQYF	TGTGCCAGCAGCCAAGTACCTAGCGGGGCAGAGACCCAGTACTTC
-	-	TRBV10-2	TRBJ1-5	CASSEYGGTGPQHF	TGCGCCAGCAGTGAGTATGGGGGGACCGGGCCCCAGCATTTT
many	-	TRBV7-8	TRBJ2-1	CASSGTMAVGSYNEQFF	TGTGCCAGCAGTGGGACGATGGCGGTTGGATCCTACAATGAGCAGTTCTTC